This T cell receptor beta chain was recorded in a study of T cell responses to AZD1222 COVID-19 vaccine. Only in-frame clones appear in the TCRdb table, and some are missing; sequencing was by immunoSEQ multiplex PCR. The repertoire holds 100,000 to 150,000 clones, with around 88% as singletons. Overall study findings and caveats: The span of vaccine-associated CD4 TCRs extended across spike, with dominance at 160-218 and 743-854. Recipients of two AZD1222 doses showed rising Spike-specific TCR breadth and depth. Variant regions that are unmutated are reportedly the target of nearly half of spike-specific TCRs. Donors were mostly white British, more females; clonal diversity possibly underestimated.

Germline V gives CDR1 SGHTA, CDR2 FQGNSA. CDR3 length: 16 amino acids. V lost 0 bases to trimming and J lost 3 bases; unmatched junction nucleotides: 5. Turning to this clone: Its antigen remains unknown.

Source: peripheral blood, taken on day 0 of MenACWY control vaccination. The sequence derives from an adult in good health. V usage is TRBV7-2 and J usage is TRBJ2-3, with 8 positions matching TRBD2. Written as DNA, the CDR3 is TGTGCCAGCAGCTTAGCCGGGACTAGGGGGACAGATACGCAGTATTTT. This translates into CASSLAGTRGTDTQYF.